The subject of this entry is one T cell receptor beta chain. Its antigen is unknown. No base qualities exist here, and no much larger clone lies one base off it. This entry is derived from a study of T cell responses to AZD1222 COVID-19 vaccine (dated by TCRdb to the early 2020s). As for the study more broadly: TCR sequencing was performed for 230 to 250 trial participants, of whom some 200 were given two doses of AZD1222 and about 25 were given two doses of MenACWY control vaccine. Trial participants were enrolled into age subgroups of 18-55, 56-69 and 70-plus years, which contained about 150, 27 and 61 TCR-sequenced participants, respectively. On the study overall, not on this receptor specifically: The 56-69-year group was small, and its depth increase did not reach significance, likely because of low power. No day 14 peak-response samples were available, so repertoires were characterized only after the peak T cell response. Participants were mostly white British, with more females than males. The authors suggested clonal diversity may have been underestimated. CD4 TCRs associated with the vaccine covered the entire spike protein, and the dominant responses were in regions 160-218 and 743-854. After two AZD1222 doses, spike-specific TCR breadth and depth were significantly higher than at day 0 and than in MenACWY recipients. Reportedly, close to half of the unique spike-specific TCRs recognized epitopes lying outside the regions that are mutated in the B.1.351 and B.1.1.7 variants. Only five to seven AZD1222 recipients were SARS-CoV-2 seropositive at baseline, limiting conclusions about previously exposed vaccinees.

The CDR3 measures 15 amino acids from cysteine to phenylalanine. The retained sequence is limited to the CDR3, 45 bases, with the frame set at the first base. Looking up the germline V gene yields CDR1 KGHSH and CDR2 LQKENI. The germline V end is reduced by 4 bases and the J end by 6 bases; junction bases left unmatched: 8. The CDR3 regions of human TCRbeta chains were analyzed by immunosequencing. The original pipeline was this. Repertoire TCRs were checked for matches against a reference library of SARS-CoV-2-specific TCRs that had been generated using the MIRA antigen-specificity platform. Breadth was defined as the fraction of unique TCRs that were SARS-CoV-2-associated, and depth was defined as the fraction of total T cells that were SARS-CoV-2-associated. Using the MIRA data, every spike-specific TCR was mapped to the spike region that the TCR reacted to and assigned to either a CD4 or a CD8 class. Log10-transformed breadth and depth values were compared by one-way ANOVA with Sidak's multiple comparisons tests. The table comes from immuneACCESS by way of TCRdb, which keeps in-frame sequences with V and J called. Part of the clones is missing from these tables; in studies checked, under half for an unresolved V gene and the rest for unknown reasons. The V and J calls and clone size come from that table; D and trimming were worked out from the DNA. The sample table records more than 95,000 clones; roughly 89% of these occur just once. The top ten hold roughly 7% of the sample.

The sample's time point label is to be understood as: about 28 days (+/-7) after the second vaccine dose. AZD1222 recipients whose second dose came at about 4 weeks and those whose second dose came at about 12 weeks were combined into one group, since spike-specific TCR depth and breadth did not differ between the two schedules. Vaccinee samples were obtained from the UK trials COV001 and COV002, which included a single-blind randomized controlled phase 2/3 trial of AZD1222 (ChAdOx1 nCoV-19) in healthy adults. For TCRbeta chain sequencing, PBMC samples were collected from trial participants at day 0 and at day 28 after the second dose.

This TCR was sampled from an adult who received the AZD1222 COVID-19 vaccine. The chain joins TRBV18 to TRBJ1-5; TRBD1 lines up with 8 middle nucleotides. The material was peripheral blood, obtained 28 days after the second AZD1222 dose. The nucleotide sequence is TGTGCCAGCTCACGACAGGGGCGGTTGGGTCAGCCCCAGCATTTT. Translated, this gives CASSRQGRLGQPQHF.